This T cell receptor (beta chain) was profiled in a study of blood T cell repertoires in COVID-19. Across the whole study: Researchers got acute and convalescent COVID-19 samples from the United States, Italy and Spain. PBMCs, B-cell-depleted T cells, or T cells provided the cDNA or gDNA that made up the material.

The CDR3 has 17 residues. Germline assignment: CDR1 SGHRS and CDR2 YFSETQ. After removal of 0 bases from V and 8 bases from J, the junction contained 11 bases not matched to a gene. Original data processing: Nucleated cell number was recorded as an estimate derived from reference gene primer amplification. Only in-frame clones appear in the TCRdb table, and some are missing; sequencing was by immunoSEQ multiplex PCR. V and J calls plus clone size are reproduced from that table; the DNA served to infer D and trimming. The sample lists around 71,000 clones, approximately 85% occurring once. V is TRBV5-1 and J is TRBJ1-4; 9 bases match TRBD1. The clonotype was recovered from an elderly man with acute or convalescent COVID-19. The sequencing sample was made of peripheral blood. The CDR3 loop reads CASSLGPGQGPKEKLFF. CDR3 sequence (DNA): TGCGCCAGCAGCTTGGGACCGGGACAGGGACCGAAAGAAAAACTGTTTTTT.